This T cell receptor beta chain was documented in a study of blood T cell repertoires in COVID-19. CDR3 size: 13 residues. Looked up from germline, CDR1 is SGHDT and CDR2 is YYEEEE. V was pared by 2 bases and J by 3 bases, with 1 base of the junction left unmatched. Only in-frame clones appear in the TCRdb table, and some are missing; sequencing was by immunoSEQ multiplex PCR. This table has 250,000 to 300,000 clones, around 83% appearing once. Source material: peripheral blood. This TCR derives from a man at least 80 years old with acute or convalescent COVID-19. The chain links TRBV5-6 to TRBJ2-5, with TRBD1 matching over 7 bases. This chain's CDR3 is CASSFGQEETQYF. In DNA, the CDR3 is TGTGCCAGCAGCTTCGGACAGGAAGAGACCCAGTACTTC.